These 28 T cell receptor beta chains share one sample of origin, sequenced in a study of T cells in Graves' hyperthyroidism and ophthalmopathy. Amplification yielded TCR beta CDR3 regions, with RNA transcripts as the source. The HTBI primer set served for first-round RT-PCR of the TCR CDR3. TCRdb recomputed calls from the multiplex PCR reads with MiXCR, one row per CDR3 protein. The sample holds 300,000 to 450,000 distinct CDR3 sequences, approximately 15% seen once. The sample was blood. The receptors were sampled from a man younger than 40 with Graves' hyperthyroidism that later progressed to Graves' ophthalmopathy.

There are a few counts of this clonotype. This chain joins TRBV5-6 and TRBJ2-7; tentatively, D is TRBD1 (6 bases). This CDR3 is built from 12 residues. Looked up from germline, CDR1 is SGHDT and CDR2 is YYEEEE. V was pared by 3 bases and J by 7 bases, with 11 bases between. The DNA for the CDR3 is TGTGCCAGCAGCTCAGGGGTTTTAGAGCAGTACTTC. Protein product: CASSSGVLEQYF.

This clonotype has more than one count but fewer than ten. The chain combines TRBV3-1 with TRBJ2-4; D uncertain. The V end was cut by 0 bases, the J end by 7 bases, with 7 bases between. The germline V gene encodes CDR1 LGHDT and CDR2 YNNKEL (reference sequence). The CDR3 has 13 amino acids. CDR3 in amino acids: CASSQESRNIQYF. The DNA of the CDR3 is TGTGCCAGCAGCCAAGAAAGTAGGAACATTCAGTACTTC.

Ten or more counts support this clonotype. This chain connects TRBV28 to TRBJ1-1, with unresolved D. The CDR3 runs to 14 residues. CDR1 and CDR2 from the germline V gene are MDHEN and SYDVKM. Between the trimmed V and J ends, which lost 6 bases and 6 bases, there was a span of 17 bases. CDR3 protein: CASSVYMEVAEAFF. The CDR3 DNA sequence: TGTGCCAGCAGCGTTTACATGGAGGTGGCTGAAGCTTTCTTT.

There are a few counts of this clonotype. The V gene is TRBV3-1, the J gene TRBJ1-4; D possibly corresponds to TRBD1 (6 bases). The germline gives CDR1 LGHDT, CDR2 YNNKEL (reference sequence). V lost 6 bases and J 4 bases, leaving 15 bases between the germline ends. This CDR3 is built from 15 residues. CDR3 residues: CASSPRDILNEKLFF. In DNA form, the CDR3 reads TGTGCCAGCAGTCCCCGGGACATCCTTAATGAAAAACTGTTTTTT.

This clonotype has a count of ten or more. The V gene is TRBV14, the J gene TRBJ2-1, with D perhaps given as TRBD1 or TRBD2 (5 bases each). The CDR3 sequence is 16 residues long. Germline V gene data show CDR1 as SGHDN and CDR2 as FVKESK. Trimming cost V 3 bases and J 0 bases, with 12 bases left between them. Written as DNA, the CDR3 is TGTGCCAGCAGCCAGGGTGGGGGAGCCTCCTACAATGAGCAGTTCTTC. Amino acids: CASSQGGGASYNEQFF.

This clonotype was recorded once. The chain recombines TRBV3-1 with TRBJ1-2; D is uncertain. V lost 0 bases and J 8 bases, leaving 13 bases between the germline ends. Germline CDR1 LGHDT, CDR2 YNNKEL (reference sequence). The CDR3 consists of 14 residues. CDR3 amino acids: CASSQDQAPGGYTF. For the CDR3, the DNA is TGTGCCAGCAGCCAAGATCAGGCGCCGGGGGGCTACACCTTC.

The chain has TRBV5-1 and TRBJ1-4, with 8 bases that match TRBD1. This CDR3 contains 18 residues. Germline trimming cut 4 bases from V and 6 bases from J; bases unmatched to any gene: 17. CDR1 is SGHRS and CDR2 is YFSETQ in the germline V gene. CDR3 residues: CASSLRGQGAYNDEKLFF. The CDR3 DNA reads as TGCGCCAGCAGCCTCCGAGGGCAGGGGGCATATAATGATGAAAAACTGTTTTTT.

This clonotype was picked up many times. This sequence joins TRBV20-1 and TRBJ2-1; 10 nucleotides agree with TRBD1. After removal of 6 bases from V and 8 bases from J, the junction contained 13 bases not matched to a gene. Germline V CDR1 and CDR2: DFQATT, SNEGSKA (reference sequence). The CDR3 length is 15 residues. Here the CDR3 reads CSARTGGASLDEQFF. The DNA of the CDR3 is TGCAGTGCCCGGACAGGGGGAGCCTCCCTGGATGAGCAGTTCTTC.

Ten or more counts support this clonotype. The CDR3 spells CASSLGGTGKNTEAFF. CDR3 sequence (DNA): TGTGCCAGCAGCTTAGGGGGGACAGGGAAGAACACTGAAGCTTTCTTT. The chain combines TRBV7-8 with TRBJ1-1; 9 bases fit TRBD1. This CDR3 spans 16 amino acids. V lost 1 base and J lost 1; bases outside the gene matches: 4. Germline-derived CDR1 and CDR2 are SGHVS and FQNEAQ.

This clonotype was seen a handful of times. The V gene is TRBV30, the J gene TRBJ1-2; 7 positions agree with TRBD1. V gave up 3 bases and J gave up 0 bases; unmatched junction bases: 4. Germline values: CDR1 GTSNPN, CDR2 SVGIG (reference sequence). There are 14 residues in the CDR3. The CDR3 sequence: CAWRNQGANYGYTF. DNA of the CDR3: TGTGCCTGGAGAAACCAGGGGGCTAACTATGGCTACACCTTC. The entire variable domain, with the rest obtained from reference TRBV30 and TRBJ1-2, is as follows: SQTIHQWPATLVQPVGSPLSLECTVEGTSNPNLYWYRQAAGRGLQLLFYSVGIGQISSEVPQNLSASRPQDRQFILSSKKLLLSDSGFYLCAWRNQGANYGYTFGSGTRLTVV.

This clonotype was counted many times. The V gene is TRBV11-2, the J gene TRBJ2-7, with 8 bases identical to TRBD1. CDR3 length: 15 amino acids. The germline gives CDR1 SGHAT, CDR2 FQNNGV. Unmatched junction bases numbered 8, after V lost 3 bases and J lost 4 bases. CDR3 residues: CASSFGQGAYYEQYF. The CDR3 DNA follows: TGTGCCAGCAGCTTCGGCCAGGGGGCGTATTACGAGCAGTACTTC.

This clonotype has a count of ten or more. V is TRBV5-5 and J is TRBJ1-5; D gene unclear. Germline CDR1 SGHKS, CDR2 YYEKEE (reference sequence). Trimming stripped 2 bases from V and 3 bases from J, with 12 bases between. The CDR3 runs 15 residues. The chain's CDR3 is CASSFLAVVNQPQHF. The CDR3 DNA is TGTGCCAGCAGCTTCCTAGCAGTAGTCAATCAGCCCCAGCATTTT.

A few counts support this clonotype. This chain joins TRBV7-9 and TRBJ2-7, with 8 bases that match TRBD1. The CDR3 loop spans 15 amino acids. Germline V gene sequence: CDR1 SEHNR, CDR2 FQNEAQ (reference sequence). Trimming took 5 bases from V and 0 from J; bases not matched to a gene: 6. The CDR3 DNA reads TGTGCCAGCAGCCCACCGGGACAGGCCTCCTACGAGCAGTACTTC. It encodes CASSPPGQASYEQYF.

This clonotype appeared many times. V and J are TRBV5-1 and TRBJ2-7; D ambiguous. Germline V gene lookup returns CDR1 SGHRS and CDR2 YFSETQ. V was cut by 0 bases and J by 0 bases, with 4 bases left in between. The CDR3 runs 13 residues. The CDR3 loop reads CASSLEASYEQYF. CDR3 coding DNA: TGCGCCAGCAGCTTGGAGGCCTCCTACGAGCAGTACTTC.

The chain combines TRBV28 with TRBJ1-2, with a weak D call TRBD1 (6 bases). CDR1 MDHEN and CDR2 SYDVKM come from the germline V gene. V was clipped by 5 bases and J by 4 bases, with 14 bases between them. This CDR3 is built from 14 residues. The CDR3 spells CASSHREFGYGYTF. In DNA form, the CDR3 reads TGTGCCAGCAGTCACAGGGAGTTTGGCTATGGCTACACCTTC.

For this clonotype: A much larger clone differs from this one at a single base, so this may be a read error. The genes are TRBV30 and TRBJ2-7; TRBD1 is a possible D gene (6 bases). Germline V gene lookup returns CDR1 GTSNPN and CDR2 SVGIG (reference sequence). This CDR3 is 12 amino acids long. Trimming shortened V by 6 bases and J by 2 bases, and 11 bases separated the two germline ends. The CDR3 bases are TGTGCCTGCGACAGGAGCACCTACGAGCAGTACTTC. Protein: CACDRSTYEQYF.

Worth noting for this clonotype: A clone one base away is much larger, so this may be a read error. This chain uses TRBV11-2 with TRBJ1-2; 8 nucleotides align to TRBD1. With 4 bases clipped from V and 7 bases from J, the junction kept 11 bases outside the gene matches. This CDR3 comprises 15 residues. Germline V gene lookup returns CDR1 SGHAT and CDR2 FQNNGV. The CDR3 loop reads CASSSRDRRHCGYTF. As DNA, the CDR3 is TGTGCCAGCAGCTCCCGGGACAGGCGGCACTGTGGCTACACCTTC.

This clonotype was picked up many times. The V call is TRBV2, the J call TRBJ1-5; the D is unclear. The CDR3 is 15 amino acids. Germline loops: CDR1 SNHLY, CDR2 FYNNEI. The V gene lost 4 bases and the J gene lost 0 bases, with 10 bases spanning the gap. DNA of the CDR3: TGTGCCAGCAGTGGGACCCTCTATAGCAATCAGCCCCAGCATTTT. It encodes CASSGTLYSNQPQHF. Full variable domain (missing parts from reference TRBV2 and TRBJ1-5): EPEVTQTPSHQVTQMGQEVILRCVPISNHLYFYWYRQILGQKVEFLVSFYNNEISEKSEIFDDQFSVERPDGSNFTLKIRSTKLEDSAMYFCASSGTLYSNQPQHFGDGTRLSIL.

The table lists this clonotype with many counts. The chain combines TRBV19 with TRBJ1-1; D is possibly TRBD1 (5 bases). Germline V gene data show CDR1 as LNHDA and CDR2 as SQIVND (reference sequence). The CDR3 covers 13 residues. Deletions cut 3 bases from V and 5 bases from J, with 10 bases between. This CDR3 is CASSIAGWTEAFF. The CDR3, as DNA: TGTGCCAGTAGTATCGCAGGGTGGACTGAAGCTTTCTTT. Full variable domain (missing parts from reference TRBV19 and TRBJ1-1): DGGITQSPKYLFRKEGQNVTLSCEQNLNHDAMYWYRQDPGQGLRLIYYSQIVNDFQKGDIAEGYSVSREKKESFPLTVTSAQKNPTAFYLCASSIAGWTEAFFGQGTRLTVV.

In this sample, this clonotype turned up a few times. The chain carries TRBV19 and TRBJ1-5; D possibly corresponds to TRBD1 (5 bases). The V end was cut by 3 bases, the J end by 5 bases, with 11 bases between. Germline V gene data show CDR1 as LNHDA and CDR2 as SQIVND (reference sequence). The CDR3 length is 14 residues. CDR3 residues: CASSIIQGDQPQHF. The CDR3 bases are TGTGCCAGTAGTATCATTCAGGGCGATCAGCCCCAGCATTTT.

This clonotype was observed many times. This sequence joins TRBV12-5 and TRBJ2-7; 9 bases match TRBD2. V trimming: 3 bases; J trimming: 1 base; junction bases outside the gene matches: 7. Germline CDR1 and CDR2: LGHNT and FRNRAP. The CDR3 spans 16 residues. In DNA form, the CDR3 reads TGTGCTAGTGGTTTCCTCTTGCGGGGGGGTTCCTACGAGCAGTACTTC. It yields the protein CASGFLLRGGSYEQYF.

The chain is built from TRBV2 and TRBJ1-2; D not resolved. The CDR3 is 17 residues long. Germline values: CDR1 SNHLY, CDR2 FYNNEI. The V gene lost 5 bases and the J gene lost 0 bases, with 19 bases spanning the gap. In DNA, the CDR3 is TGTGCCAGCAGTAGACTAGCGGGCACTCCAGCTAACTATGGCTACACCTTC. Amino acid sequence: CASSRLAGTPANYGYTF.

A note on this clonotype: This could be a read error, since a much larger clone is one nucleotide away. This chain uses TRBV28 with TRBJ1-3; a weak D match, TRBD1 (5 bases). Germline CDR1 is MDHEN and CDR2 is SYDVKM. The CDR3 contains 18 residues. Here the CDR3 reads CVSSLSGRAEFSGNTIYF. In DNA, the CDR3 is TGTGTCAGCAGTTTATCTGGCAGGGCCGAATTCTCTGGAAACACCATATATTTT.

Regarding this clonotype: A much bigger clone sits one base away, suggesting this may be a read error. V and J are TRBV6-2 or TRBV6-3 and TRBJ2-3; no firm D call. The V gene's germline CDR1 is MNHEY and CDR2 SVGEGT. This CDR3 contains 15 residues. CDR3 region: CAGSYEASVGDTQYF. CDR3 coding DNA: TGTGCCGGCAGTTACGAAGCGTCTGTGGGAGATACGCAGTATTTT.

The sample holds a few counts of this clonotype. V gene TRBV11-3 combines with J gene TRBJ2-1; 8 nucleotides line up with TRBD2. The CDR3 totals 16 residues. V dropped 5 bases and J dropped 1; count of bases not matched to a gene: 7. The V gene's germline CDR1 is SGHNT and CDR2 YENEEA. In DNA, the CDR3 is TGTGCCAGCAGCCAACGGGGGGGGGCTTCCTACAATGAGCAGTTCTTC. Translating it yields CASSQRGGASYNEQFF. Complete variable domain (other parts from reference TRBV11-3 and TRBJ2-1): EAGVVQSPRYKIIEKKQPVAFWCNPISGHNTLYWYLQNLGQGPELLIRYENEEAVDDSQLPKDRFSAERLKGVDSTLKIQPAELGDSAVYLCASSQRGGASYNEQFFGPGTRLTVL.

This clonotype appeared a few times. The V call is TRBV12-3 or TRBV12-4, the J call TRBJ2-5; D is unresolved. Between the trimmed V and J ends, which lost 3 bases and 5 bases, there was a span of 10 bases. The CDR3 covers 13 residues. CDR3 in DNA: TGTGCCAGCAGTTTTTTTCTTCGGGAGACCCAGTACTTC. Its translation is CASSFFLRETQYF.

The table lists this clonotype with a few counts. Relative to the germline gene, one junction end is altered; a read error may explain this. The chain has TRBV7-2 and TRBJ1-1; weak D call: TRBD1 (6 bases). Germline-derived CDR1 and CDR2 are SGHTA and FQGNSA. The CDR3 has 17 residues. CDR3 DNA: TGCGCCAGCAGCCGTTGGGGGCTGGTGAACATGAACACTGAAGCTTTCTTT. This codes for CASSRWGLVNMNTEAFF.

This clonotype appeared many times. This rearrangement joins TRBV5-6 to TRBJ1-5; weak D call: TRBD1 (5 bases). Germline assignment: CDR1 SGHDT and CDR2 YYEEEE. The CDR3 runs 13 residues. V lost 1 base, J lost 7 bases, and 9 bases lay in between. In DNA, the CDR3 is TGTGCCAGCAGCTTGAAAGGGGACCAGCCCCAGCATTTT. Its translation is CASSLKGDQPQHF.